This T cell receptor (beta chain) was profiled in a study of T-cell reconstitution after alpha-beta-depleted transplantation in children. This clonotype has a count of ten or more. Its antigen remains unknown. The CDR3 consists of 18 residues. The germline gives CDR1 SGHRS, CDR2 YFSETQ. Unmatched junction bases numbered 8, after V lost 0 bases and J lost 2 bases. Unique molecular identifiers were used in preparing the TCRbeta library. TCRdb processed the PCR reads anew with MiXCR; each CDR3 protein has one entry. The table includes roughly 280,000 distinct CDR3 sequences, under 14% detected once. Study-level findings and limits: T-cell counts and diversity at one year post-transplant came mainly from newly produced T cells. Several hundred graft clones that had expanded were reportedly the source of alpha-beta T cells about two months after transplant. For some patients, TCRbeta diversity was high at day 60 because of recipient T cells and thymic progenitors that survived.

This specimen consisted of peripheral blood, obtained 180 days after TCRalphabeta/CD19-depleted stem cell transplant. The receptor's source is a male patient between 2 and 15 years old who had a stem cell transplant for chronic granulomatous disease, so the T cells may come from the graft donor. This chain connects TRBV5-1 to TRBJ2-3; 11 bases line up with TRBD2. The chain's CDR3 is CASSLASGLAGNTDTQYF. The DNA for the CDR3 is TGCGCCAGCAGCTTGGCCTCTGGACTAGCGGGTAACACAGATACGCAGTATTTT.